What follows is one TCR beta chain and its context. Antigen: not known. The data stem from a study of cytomegalovirus exposure and HLA in healthy donors. Generated by immunoSEQ multiplex PCR, the TCRdb table keeps only in-frame clones and is missing some. The sample has 250,000 to 400,000 clones, around 90% seen once. Study-level results: There were 164 TCR beta chains listed as cytomegalovirus-associated. Many donors carried some public TCRs, although rarity characterized most TCR sequences.

The V gene's germline CDR1 is MNHEY and CDR2 SMNVEV (reference sequence). This CDR3 is built from 15 residues. V shed 9 bases, J shed 3 bases, and the junction held 12 bases outside the gene matches. The chain uses TRBV27 and TRBJ2-3; 7 bases map to TRBD2. This sequence was found in a man aged 25 to 40 in good health and CMV-seronegative. Source material: PBMCs. CDR3 amino acids: CASRGRARDTDTQYF. The CDR3 region has the DNA TGTGCCAGTCGAGGGAGGGCCAGGGATACAGATACGCAGTATTTT.